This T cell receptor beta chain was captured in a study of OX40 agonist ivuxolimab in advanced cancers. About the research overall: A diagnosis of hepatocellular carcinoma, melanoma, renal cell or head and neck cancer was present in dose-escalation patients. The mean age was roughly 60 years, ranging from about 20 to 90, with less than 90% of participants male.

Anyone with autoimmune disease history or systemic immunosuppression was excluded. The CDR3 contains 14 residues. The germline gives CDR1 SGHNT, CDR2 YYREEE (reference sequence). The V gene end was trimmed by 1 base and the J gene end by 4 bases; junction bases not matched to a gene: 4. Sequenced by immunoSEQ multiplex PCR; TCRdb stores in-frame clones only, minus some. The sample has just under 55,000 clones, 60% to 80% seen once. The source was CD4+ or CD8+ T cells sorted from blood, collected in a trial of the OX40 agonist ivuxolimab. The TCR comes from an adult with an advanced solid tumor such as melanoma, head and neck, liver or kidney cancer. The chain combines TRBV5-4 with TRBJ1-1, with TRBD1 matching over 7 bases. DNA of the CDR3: TGTGCCAGCAGCTTGTCGGACAGGCTCACTGAAGCTTTCTTT. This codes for CASSLSDRLTEAFF.